This T cell receptor beta chain was captured in a study of blood T cell repertoires in COVID-19. Individuals drawn from 20 to 30 US areas were roughly 18 to 95 years old. Profiling relied on immunoSEQ multiplex PCR, and the TCRdb table lists in-frame clones only, not all of them. Seen here are around 110,000 clones, around 83% observed once, and the top ten hold about 4%. This CDR3 has 15 residues. From germline, CDR1 is MGHDK and CDR2 SYGVNS. Trimming took 5 bases from V and 0 from J; bases not matched to a gene: 2. The gene calls are TRBV25-1 and TRBJ2-3; TRBD2 matches 10 bases. This TCR derives from a woman between 25 and 40 years old who had recovered from COVID-19. Sequencing was carried out using PBMCs or T cells enriched from blood (not recorded which). Here the CDR3 reads CASSSTSGSTDTQYF. The CDR3 coding sequence is TGTGCCAGCAGTTCGACTAGCGGGAGCACAGATACGCAGTATTTT.